This passage covers 6 T cell receptor beta chains from one sample sequenced in a study of blood T cell repertoires in COVID-19. TCRdb's copy holds only in-frame clones and misses some; the assay was immunoSEQ multiplex PCR. The sample records fewer than 200,000 clones, 80% to 85% being singletons. The material sequenced was peripheral blood. Receptors originate from a woman aged 70 to 79 with COVID-19, enrolled during active disease.

The J gene is TRBJ2-4, the V gene TRBV28; 9 bases are shared with TRBD1. After removal of 5 bases from V and 5 bases from J, the junction contained 4 bases not matched to a gene. The germline gives CDR1 MDHEN, CDR2 SYDVKM. The CDR3 is 14 residues long. The CDR3: CASSGTGRENIQYF. Written as DNA, the CDR3 is TGTGCCAGCAGTGGGACAGGGAGAGAAAACATTCAGTACTTC.

The chain carries TRBV7-9 and TRBJ1-4; 7 nucleotides align to TRBD1. CDR3 length: 14 residues. The J segment lost 5 bases and the V segment lost 5 bases, leaving 5 bases of the junction unmatched. Germline lookup yields CDR1 SEHNR and CDR2 FQNEAQ (reference sequence). The CDR3 bases are TGTGCCAGCAGCCGTGACAGGGAGAATGAAAAACTGTTTTTT. Translating gives CASSRDRENEKLFF. Combining the CDR3 with reference TRBV7-9 and TRBJ1-4 gives the whole variable domain DTGVSQNPRHKITKRGQNVTFRCDPISEHNRLYWYRQTLGQGPEFLTYFQNEAQLEKSRLLSDRFSAERPKGSFSTLEIQRTEQGDSAMYLCASSRDRENEKLFFGSGTQLSVL.

The chain uses TRBV7-2 and TRBJ1-4; D unclear. The CDR3 has 15 residues. Germline V lookup: CDR1 SGHTA, CDR2 FQGNSA. Deletions cut 4 bases from V and 3 bases from J, with 12 bases between. In DNA form, the CDR3 reads TGTGCCAGCAGCTCCCCGTCCAGTTCTAATGAAAAACTGTTTTTT. This sequence encodes CASSSPSSSNEKLFF.

The chain couples TRBV2 to TRBJ2-2; TRBD2 agrees at 9 bases. Germline CDR1 is SNHLY and CDR2 is FYNNEI. The CDR3 spans 15 residues. V lost 4 bases and J lost 4; bases outside the gene matches: 4. DNA of the CDR3: TGTGCCAGCAGTGGGATAGCGGGAGTCACCGGGGAGCTGTTTTTT. It yields the protein CASSGIAGVTGELFF.

The chain carries TRBV2 and TRBJ2-2, with 8 nucleotides matching TRBD1. The CDR3 sequence is 14 residues long. The V gene end was trimmed by 6 bases and the J gene end by 3 bases; junction bases not matched to a gene: 3. Germline V lookup: CDR1 SNHLY, CDR2 FYNNEI. The CDR3 DNA sequence: TGTGCCAGCAGAGGACAGGGAGACACCGGGGAGCTGTTTTTT. This gives the protein CASRGQGDTGELFF. The full variable domain, in which reference TRBV2 and TRBJ2-2 provide the parts outside the CDR3, is EPEVTQTPSHQVTQMGQEVILRCVPISNHLYFYWYRQILGQKVEFLVSFYNNEISEKSEIFDDQFSVERPDGSNFTLKIRSTKLEDSAMYFCASRGQGDTGELFFGEGSRLTVL.

The chain is built from TRBV27 and TRBJ1-6; 9 bases fit TRBD1. Trimming at V came to 3 bases and at J to 6 bases, leaving 12 bases not matched to a gene. There are 18 residues in the CDR3. CDR1 is MNHEY and CDR2 is SMNVEV in the germline V gene (reference sequence). CDR3 nucleotides: TGTGCCAGCAGTTTGGAGACCCCCGGGACAGGGACTAATTCACCCCTCCACTTT. Its protein product is CASSLETPGTGTNSPLHF.